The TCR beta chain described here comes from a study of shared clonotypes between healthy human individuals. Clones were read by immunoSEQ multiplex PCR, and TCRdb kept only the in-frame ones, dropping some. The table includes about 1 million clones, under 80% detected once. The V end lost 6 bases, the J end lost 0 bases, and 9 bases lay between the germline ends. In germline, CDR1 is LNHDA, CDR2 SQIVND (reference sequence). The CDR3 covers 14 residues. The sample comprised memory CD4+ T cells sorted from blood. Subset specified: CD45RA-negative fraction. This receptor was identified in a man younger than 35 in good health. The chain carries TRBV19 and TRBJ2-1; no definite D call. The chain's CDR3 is CASRTHSSYNEQFF. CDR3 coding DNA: TGTGCCAGTAGGACACACAGCTCCTACAATGAGCAGTTCTTC. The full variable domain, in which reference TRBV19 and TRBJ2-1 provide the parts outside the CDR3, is DGGITQSPKYLFRKEGQNVTLSCEQNLNHDAMYWYRQDPGQGLRLIYYSQIVNDFQKGDIAEGYSVSREKKESFPLTVTSAQKNPTAFYLCASRTHSSYNEQFFGPGTRLTVL.